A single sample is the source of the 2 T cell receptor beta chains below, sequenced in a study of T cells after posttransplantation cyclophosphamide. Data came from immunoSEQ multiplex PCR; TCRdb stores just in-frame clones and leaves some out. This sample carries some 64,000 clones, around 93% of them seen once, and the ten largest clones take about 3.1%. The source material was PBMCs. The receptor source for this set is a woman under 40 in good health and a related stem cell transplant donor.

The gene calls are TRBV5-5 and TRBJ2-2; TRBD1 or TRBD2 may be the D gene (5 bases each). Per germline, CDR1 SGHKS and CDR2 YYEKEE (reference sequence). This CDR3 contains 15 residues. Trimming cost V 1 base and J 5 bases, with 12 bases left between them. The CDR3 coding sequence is TGTGCCAGCAGCTTGTTGGGGGTATCGACCGGGGAGCTGTTTTTT. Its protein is CASSLLGVSTGELFF.

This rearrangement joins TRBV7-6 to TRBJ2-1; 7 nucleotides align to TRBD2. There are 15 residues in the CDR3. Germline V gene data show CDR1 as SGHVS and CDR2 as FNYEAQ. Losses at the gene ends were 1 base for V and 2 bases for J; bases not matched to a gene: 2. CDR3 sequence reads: CASSLGLAPYNEQFF. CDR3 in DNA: TGTGCCAGCAGCTTAGGACTAGCTCCCTACAATGAGCAGTTCTTC.